This T cell receptor beta chain stems from a study of glioma-infiltrating T cells after dendritic cell vaccination listed by TCRdb under 2016. The study in broad terms: Of the roughly 15 glioblastoma patients in the cohort, all drawn from Phase I and II dendritic cell vaccination trials, 9 were newly diagnosed and 6 had recurrent disease. Each patient got three intradermal injections of the dendritic cell vaccine, spaced at biweekly intervals, in the arm below the axilla. In glioblastoma patients vaccinated with dendritic cells, deep sequencing of TCR beta CDR3 regions served to measure the amount of tumor-infiltrating lymphocytes and to compare repertoires between tumor and blood. Survival after dendritic cell vaccination was correlated with TCR sequencing metrics, including TIL content and tumor-blood repertoire overlap. Between the early 2000s and the early 2010s, the patients were given dendritic cell vaccination pulsed with autologous tumor lysate. The vaccine consisted of monocyte-derived dendritic cells cultured approximately 7 days with IL-4 and GM-CSF, then pulsed overnight with autologous tumor lysate. The paper's findings and limits, for the study overall: No direct relationship between TCR clonality and survival was found, suggesting a diverse polyclonal response may matter. The cohort was small and heterogeneous, with few patients having full blood and tumor sets and even fewer initial-recurrent tumor pairs. Longer time to progression and overall survival after dendritic cell vaccination were predicted by higher estimated pretreatment TIL content. The three-group TCR overlap response model was described as speculative and requiring prospective validation.

The sample's time point label, in plain terms: after dendritic cell vaccination, including at tumor progression/relapse. Patients were selected for having adequate residual fresh-frozen tumor tissue and more than two years of available survival data. An isocitrate dehydrogenase mutation was not carried by any of the glioblastoma patients, although molecular status was otherwise variable. PBMC collection took place before vaccination, two weeks after the third vaccination, and at tumor progression if progression occurred. The Qiagen DNeasy Blood extraction Kit was used for extraction of genomic DNA. Counted from cysteine to phenylalanine, this CDR3 has 13 amino acids. Only the CDR3 DNA stays, 39 bases, in frame from base 1. CDR1 MNHEY and CDR2 SVGAGI were looked up in the germline V gene. Trimming costs V 7 bases and J 8 bases, and their ends lie 17 bases apart. Using the immunoSEQ assay, TCRB CDR3 regions were amplified from roughly 1.9 micrograms of genomic DNA, or from all available DNA when less than that was on hand. For multiplex PCR, 60 forward primers for TCR V beta segments and 13 reverse primers for J beta segments were used. To estimate the number of reads per starting template, synthetic control templates were added to each sample at limiting dilution. Sequencing produced 87 bp reads on the Illumina HiSeq System. The paper's processing steps were these. PCR and sequencing errors were removed by a nearest neighbor algorithm that merged closely related sequences. TCR overlap was measured as the percentage of unique tumor TCR beta sequences also present in the same patient's peripheral blood. TCRdb stores this immuneACCESS table with in-frame sequences only. Part of the clones is absent; in the studies checked, under half of the shortfall reflects unresolved V genes, and no reason is known for the rest. That table supplies the V and J calls and clone size; D and trimming were determined from the DNA. For this sample the table gives fewer than 85,000 clones, of which over 75% were detected only once. 2% to 2.5% of the sample is held by the ten biggest clonotypes.

Of note for this clone: Its binding antigen is unknown. Base qualities are not recorded, but no much larger clone differs from it by a single base.

This sequence was found in a human donor with glioblastoma. The input for sequencing was blood, taken after dendritic cell vaccination. The chain joins TRBV6-5 to TRBJ1-1; the D region possibly corresponds to TRBD1 (5 bases align). The CDR3 in this case is CASTKGKTTEAFF. The DNA sequence is TGTGCCAGCACCAAGGGGAAGACAACAGAAGCTTTCTTT.